This entry describes one T cell receptor (beta chain). These data originate in a study of blood T cell repertoires in COVID-19. About the study: Both acute and convalescent COVID-19 samples were obtained from the United States, Italy and Spain.

The CDR3 consists of 13 residues. Per germline, CDR1 SGDLS and CDR2 YYNGEE. Trimming shortened V by 3 bases and J by 4 bases, and 10 bases separated the two germline ends. The repertoire was sequenced with immunoSEQ multiplex PCR; TCRdb's copy has only in-frame clones and lacks some. The table has under 300,000 clones, around 86% seen once; the top ten hold 3.6%. The chain joins TRBV9 to TRBJ1-2; D perhaps matches TRBD1 (5 bases). The sequenced sample was peripheral blood. The clonotype originates from a man aged 18 to 29 with active or convalescent COVID-19. The CDR3 loop is CASSAREVYGYTF. The CDR3 coding sequence is TGTGCCAGCAGCGCCAGGGAAGTCTATGGCTACACCTTC.